A single T cell receptor (beta chain) is shown here with its context. These data come from a study of shared clonotypes between healthy human individuals. Germline V gene lookup returns CDR1 SGHTA and CDR2 FQGNSA. V lost 2 bases, J lost 4 bases, and 18 bases lay in between. The CDR3 contains 17 residues. The method was immunoSEQ multiplex PCR; TCRdb's version includes in-frame clones alone and lacks a portion of them. The table includes fewer than 3 million clones, 92% detected once. Specimen: naive CD4+ T cells from PBMCs. Subset denoted: CD45RA+ positively selected. This rearrangement joins TRBV7-2 to TRBJ2-1; tentatively, D is TRBD2 (6 bases). This TCR derives from a man younger than 35 in good health. Some clones in this sample may be carry-over from other donors' samples. The CDR3 protein is CASSLLIGGAGYNEQFF. The CDR3 DNA reads TGTGCCAGCAGCTTACTCATCGGCGGGGCGGGGTACAATGAGCAGTTCTTC.